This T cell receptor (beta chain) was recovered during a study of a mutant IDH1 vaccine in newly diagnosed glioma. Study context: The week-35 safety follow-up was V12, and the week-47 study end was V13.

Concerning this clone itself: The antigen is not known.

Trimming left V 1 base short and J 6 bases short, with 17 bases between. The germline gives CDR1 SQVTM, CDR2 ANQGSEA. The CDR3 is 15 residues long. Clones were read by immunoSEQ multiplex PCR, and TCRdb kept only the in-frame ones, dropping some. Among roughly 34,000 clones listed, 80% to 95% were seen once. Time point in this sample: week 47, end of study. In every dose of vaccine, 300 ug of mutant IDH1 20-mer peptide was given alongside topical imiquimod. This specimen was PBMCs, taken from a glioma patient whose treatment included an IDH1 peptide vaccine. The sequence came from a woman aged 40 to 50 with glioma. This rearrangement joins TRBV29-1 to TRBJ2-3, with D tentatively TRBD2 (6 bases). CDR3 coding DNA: TGCAGCGTTGAAGGGGACCCTGGGGGGACGGATACGCAGTATTTT. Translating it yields CSVEGDPGGTDTQYF.